This TCR beta chain stems from a study of cytomegalovirus exposure and HLA in healthy donors. The CDR3 length is 16 residues. Germline loops: CDR1 SEHNR, CDR2 FQNEAQ (reference sequence). V was shortened by 5 bases and J by 1 base, with 17 bases between the two germline ends. Vbeta (60) and Jbeta (13) primers were used in the PCR. Repertoires were generated with immunoSEQ multiplex PCR, while TCRdb's copy carries only in-frame clones and drops some. The data show fewer than 200,000 clones, around 75% seen once. The sample taken for sequencing was PBMCs. The TCR comes from a woman in her twenties or thirties in good health and CMV-seronegative. This chain connects TRBV7-9 to TRBJ1-1, with D maybe TRBD1 (6 bases). The CDR3 here is CASSPPMGAKNTEAFF. The CDR3 nucleotides are TGTGCCAGCAGCCCGCCGATGGGGGCTAAGAACACTGAAGCTTTCTTT.